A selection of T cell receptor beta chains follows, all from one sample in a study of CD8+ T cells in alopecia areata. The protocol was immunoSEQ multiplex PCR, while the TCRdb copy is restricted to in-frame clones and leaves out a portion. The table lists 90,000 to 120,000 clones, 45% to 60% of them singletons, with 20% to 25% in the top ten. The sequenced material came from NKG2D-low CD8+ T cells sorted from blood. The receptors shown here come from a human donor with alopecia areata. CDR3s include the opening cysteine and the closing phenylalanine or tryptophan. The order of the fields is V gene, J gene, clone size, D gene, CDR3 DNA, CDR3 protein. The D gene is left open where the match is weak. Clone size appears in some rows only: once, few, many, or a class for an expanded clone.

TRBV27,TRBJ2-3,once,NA,TGTGCCAGCAGTAGCCTACTAGGCAGACGCATGGATACGCAGTATTTT,CASSSLLGRRMDTQYF
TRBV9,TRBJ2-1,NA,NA,TGTGCCAGCAGCGTGGGAGTCAATGAGCAGTTCTTC,CASSVGVNEQFF
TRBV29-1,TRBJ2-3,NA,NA,TGCAGCGTTGAAGATTCCAGGGGGAGGGATACGCAGTATTTT,CSVEDSRGRDTQYF
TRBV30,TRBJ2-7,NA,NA,TGTGCCTCGTGGTCCCAACGGGACTACGAGCAGTACTTC,CASWSQRDYEQYF
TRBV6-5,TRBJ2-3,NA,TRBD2,TGTGCCAGCAGTTACTCGACTAGCGGGACAGATACGCAGTATTTT,CASSYSTSGTDTQYF
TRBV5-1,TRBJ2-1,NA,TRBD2,TGCGCCAGCAGGCAGGGACTAGCGGTCCGCGAGCAGTTCTTC,CASRQGLAVREQFF
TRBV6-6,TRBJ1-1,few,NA,TGTGCCAGCAGTTCCGACAATACAATGAACACTGAAGCTTTCTTT,CASSSDNTMNTEAFF
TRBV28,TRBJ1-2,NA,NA,TGTGCCAGCAGCGAGACAGATAACTATGGCTACACCTTC,CASSETDNYGYTF
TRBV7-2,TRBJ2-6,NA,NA,TGTGCCTGCAGCGAGAGAAGGAGCTCTGGGGCCAACGTCCTGACTTTC,CACSERRSSGANVLTF
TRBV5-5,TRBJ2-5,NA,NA,TGTGCCAGCAGCGCAGCGGGGACCCAGTACTTC,CASSAAGTQYF
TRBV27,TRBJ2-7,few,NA,TGTGCCAGCAGTTACCAGGAGGGTTACGAGCAGTACTTC,CASSYQEGYEQYF
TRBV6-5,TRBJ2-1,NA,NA,TGTGCCAGCAGCATCGGGACTTTGAATGAGCAGTTCTTC,CASSIGTLNEQFF
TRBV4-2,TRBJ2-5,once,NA,TGTGCCAGCGGACCCGGGTACCAAGAGACCCAGTACTTC,CASGPGYQETQYF
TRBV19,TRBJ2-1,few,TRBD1,TGTGCCAGTAGTCTACAGGGGGCGTACAATGAGCAGTTCTTC,CASSLQGAYNEQFF
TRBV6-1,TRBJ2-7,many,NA,TGTGCCAGCGGCGAGCAGTACTTC,CASGEQYF
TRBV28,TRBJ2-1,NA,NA,TGTGCCAGCAGTTTATCCTTACAGGGGAGCTATGCAACTAGCGCTGCCTACAATGAGCAGTTCTTC,CASSLSLQGSYATSAAYNEQFF
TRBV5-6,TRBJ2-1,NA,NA,TGTGCCAGCAGCTTGAACGCCTGGACAAGGGTGTACAATGAGCAGTTCTTC,CASSLNAWTRVYNEQFF
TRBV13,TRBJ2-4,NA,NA,TGTGCCAGCAGCTCGGAGCGTCAAAACATTCAGTACTTC,CASSSERQNIQYF
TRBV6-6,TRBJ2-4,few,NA,TGTGCCAGCAGTTTAGGATACCCCTTGGGAAACATTCAGTACTTC,CASSLGYPLGNIQYF
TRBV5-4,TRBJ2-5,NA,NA,TGTGCCAGCAGCCCATGGACAGAAGAGACCCAGTACTTC,CASSPWTEETQYF
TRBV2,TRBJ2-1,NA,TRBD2,TGTGCCAGCAATCGAGGCCAGCGGGAGTGGAATGAGCAGTTCTTC,CASNRGQREWNEQFF
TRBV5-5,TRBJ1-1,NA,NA,TGTGCCAGCAGCTTGGGGAGTAACACTGAAGCTTTCTTT,CASSLGSNTEAFF
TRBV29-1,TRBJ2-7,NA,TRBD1,TGCAGCGTTGTTCATCTCGACAGGGAGTACGAGCAGTACTTC,CSVVHLDREYEQYF
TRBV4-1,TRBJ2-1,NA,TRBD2,TGCGCCAGCAGCCAAGATTCCGGGACTAGCGGGCTCTGGAATGAGCAGTTCTTC,CASSQDSGTSGLWNEQFF
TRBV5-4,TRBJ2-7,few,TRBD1,TGTGCCAGCAGCTTGGATGGGACAGGGAATTTTAACGAGCAGTACTTC,CASSLDGTGNFNEQYF